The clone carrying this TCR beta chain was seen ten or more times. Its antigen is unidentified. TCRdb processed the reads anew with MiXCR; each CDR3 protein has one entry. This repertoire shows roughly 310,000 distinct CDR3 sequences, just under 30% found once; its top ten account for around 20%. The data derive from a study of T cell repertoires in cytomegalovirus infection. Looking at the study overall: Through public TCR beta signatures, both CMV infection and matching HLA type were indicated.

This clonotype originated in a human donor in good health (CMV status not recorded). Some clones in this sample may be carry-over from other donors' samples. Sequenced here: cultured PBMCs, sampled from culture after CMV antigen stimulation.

CDR3 sequence reads: CASSLGGTLSYNEQFF. The DNA of the CDR3 is TGTGCCAGCAGCTTAGGTGGGACTCTCTCCTACAATGAGCAGTTCTTC. The chain employs TRBV7-9 and TRBJ2-1, with D possibly matching TRBD2 (6 bases). The CDR3 is made up of 16 amino acids. V was clipped by 1 base and J by 0 bases, with 10 bases between them. Per germline, CDR1 SEHNR and CDR2 FQNEAQ (reference sequence).